This entry describes one T cell receptor beta chain. TCRdb re-analysed the RT-PCR reads in MiXCR, keeping a single row per CDR3 protein. The sample has hundreds of thousands of distinct CDR3 sequences; more than 15% are singletons. The data stem from a study of patients and donors after allogeneic stem cell transplantation. The germline CDR1 and CDR2 sequences are SGHRS and YFSETQ. This CDR3 spans 18 amino acids. V lost 3 bases and J 5 bases, leaving 27 bases between the germline ends. This sequence joins TRBV5-1 and TRBJ2-7; tentative D call: TRBD2 (7 bases). The receptor was derived from a human donor who was either an allogeneic HSCT recipient or a stem cell or donor lymphocyte infusion donor (not recorded which). It is not recorded whose cells these are; they may come from a transplant donor. The sample consisted of blood, either unsorted or a sorted T cell fraction (not recorded which). CDR3: CASSWLGGEAGQFNEQYF. CDR3 nucleotides: TGCGCCAGCAGCTGGCTAGGGGGTGAAGCGGGGCAATTCAACGAGCAGTACTTC. Filled out from reference TRBV5-1 and TRBJ2-7, the complete variable domain reads KAGVTQTPRYLIKTRGQQVTLSCSPISGHRSVSWYQQTPGQGLQFLFEYFSETQRNKGNFPGRFSGRQFSNSRSEMNVSTLELGDSALYLCASSWLGGEAGQFNEQYFGPGTRLTVT.